This T cell receptor beta chain is drawn from a study of control samples from healthy donors and cancer patients. Libraries were prepared by immunoSEQ multiplex PCR; TCRdb keeps only in-frame clonotypes and omits some of them. Among around 230,000 clones, 85% to 95% were seen once, and the ten largest hold approximately 1.6%. The CDR3 is 16 amino acids. Germline CDR1 reads LGHDT; CDR2 reads YNNKEL (reference sequence). V was trimmed by 1 base and J by 0 bases, leaving 11 bases between them. The specimen was blood. The chain recombines TRBV3-1 (or the pseudogene TRBV3-2) with TRBJ2-3; no clear D. This clonotype was sampled from a man aged 50-59 years in good health. The DNA for the CDR3 is TGTGCCAGCAGCCAAGCCCCCATGGGAAGCACAGATACGCAGTATTTT. Encoded protein: CASSQAPMGSTDTQYF.